This TCR beta chain originates from a study of cytomegalovirus exposure and HLA in healthy donors. On this clone: What it binds is unknown.

The primer mix had 60 Vbeta and 13 Jbeta primers. Measured with immunoSEQ multiplex PCR; TCRdb has only the in-frame clones, and not every one. The sample lists about 150,000 clones, 64% occurring once. There are 13 residues in the CDR3. Germline V gene lookup returns CDR1 SGHTA and CDR2 FQGNSA. V was clipped by 3 bases and J by 9 bases, with 11 bases between them. Study findings and constraints: Later analysis indicated greater clonal expansion among HLA-associated TCR beta chains than among equally common other chains.

This rearrangement joins TRBV7-2 to TRBJ2-2, with D perhaps TRBD2 (5 bases). The TCR was taken from a woman aged 25 to 39 in good health and CMV-seropositive. Sequencing was carried out using PBMCs. CDR3 nucleotide sequence: TGTGCCAGCAGCTTGGGTAGCGCGAGGGAGCTGTTTTTT. This translates into CASSLGSARELFF.